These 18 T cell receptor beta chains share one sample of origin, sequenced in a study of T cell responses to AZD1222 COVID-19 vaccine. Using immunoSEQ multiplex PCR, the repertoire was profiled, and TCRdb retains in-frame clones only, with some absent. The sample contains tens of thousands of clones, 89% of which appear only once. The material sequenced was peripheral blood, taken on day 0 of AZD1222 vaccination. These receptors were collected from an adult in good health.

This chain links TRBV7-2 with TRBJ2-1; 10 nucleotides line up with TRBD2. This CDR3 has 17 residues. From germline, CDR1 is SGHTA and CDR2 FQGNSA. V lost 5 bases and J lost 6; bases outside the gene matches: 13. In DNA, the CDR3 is TGTGCCAGCAGCCTAAAAGGCGGACTAGCGGCCTTCAATGAGCAGTTCTTC. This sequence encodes CASSLKGGLAAFNEQFF.

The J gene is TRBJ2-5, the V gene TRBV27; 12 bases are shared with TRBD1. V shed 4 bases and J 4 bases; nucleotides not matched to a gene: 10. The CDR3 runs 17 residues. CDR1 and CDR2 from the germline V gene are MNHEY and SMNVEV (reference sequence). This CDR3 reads CASSSGTGGTLGETQYF. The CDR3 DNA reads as TGTGCCAGCAGTTCCGGGACAGGGGGCACGCTGGGAGAGACCCAGTACTTC.

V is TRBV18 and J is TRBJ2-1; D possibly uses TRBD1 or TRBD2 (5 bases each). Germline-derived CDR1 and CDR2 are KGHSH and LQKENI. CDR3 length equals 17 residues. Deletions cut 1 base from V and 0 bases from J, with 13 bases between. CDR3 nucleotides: TGTGCCAGCTCACCACGGTCCGGGACCGACTCCTACAATGAGCAGTTCTTC. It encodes CASSPRSGTDSYNEQFF.

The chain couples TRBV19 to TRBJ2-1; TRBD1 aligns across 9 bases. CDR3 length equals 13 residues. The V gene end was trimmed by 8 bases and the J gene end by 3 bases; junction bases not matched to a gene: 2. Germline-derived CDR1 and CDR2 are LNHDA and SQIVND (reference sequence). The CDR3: CASRDRVYNEQFF. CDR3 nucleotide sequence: TGTGCCAGTCGGGACAGGGTCTACAATGAGCAGTTCTTC.

This chain's CDR3 is CSAPSGRETQYF. The DNA for the CDR3 is TGCAGCGCTCCTAGCGGGAGAGAGACCCAGTACTTC. V usage is TRBV29-1 and J usage is TRBJ2-5; 10 nucleotides agree with TRBD2. The CDR3 contains 12 residues. The junction had 3 bases not matched to a gene; V was cut back by 7 bases and J by 4 bases. The germline gives CDR1 SQVTM, CDR2 ANQGSEA.

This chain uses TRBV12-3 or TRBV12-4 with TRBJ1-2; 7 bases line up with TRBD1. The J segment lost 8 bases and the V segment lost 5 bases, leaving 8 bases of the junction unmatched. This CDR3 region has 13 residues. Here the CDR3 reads CASSRDRVWGYTF. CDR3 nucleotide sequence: TGTGCCAGCAGTCGAGACAGGGTTTGGGGCTACACCTTC.

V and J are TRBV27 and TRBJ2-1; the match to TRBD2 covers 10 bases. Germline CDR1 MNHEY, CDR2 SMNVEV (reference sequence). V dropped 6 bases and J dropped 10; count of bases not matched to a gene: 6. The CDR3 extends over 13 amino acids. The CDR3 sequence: CASRELAGREQFF. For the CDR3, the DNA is TGTGCCAGCAGGGAACTAGCGGGACGGGAGCAGTTCTTC.

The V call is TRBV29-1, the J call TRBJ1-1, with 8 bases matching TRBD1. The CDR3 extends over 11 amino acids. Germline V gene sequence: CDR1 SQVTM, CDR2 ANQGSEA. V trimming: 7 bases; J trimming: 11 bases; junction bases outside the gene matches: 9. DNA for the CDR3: TGCAGCGGCGGGACAGGCGGCGGGGCTTTCTTT. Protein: CSGGTGGGAFF.

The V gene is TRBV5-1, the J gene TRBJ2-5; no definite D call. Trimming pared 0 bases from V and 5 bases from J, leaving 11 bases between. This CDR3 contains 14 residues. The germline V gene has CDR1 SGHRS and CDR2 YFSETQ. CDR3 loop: CASSLEGLVETQYF. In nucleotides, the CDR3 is TGCGCCAGCAGCTTGGAAGGGCTGGTGGAGACCCAGTACTTC.

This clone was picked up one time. CDR3 amino acids: CASSPTGTGGNQPQHF. The DNA for the CDR3 is TGCGCCAGCAGCCCAACCGGGACAGGGGGCAATCAGCCCCAGCATTTT. The chain uses TRBV5-1 and TRBJ1-5; 10 bases are shared with TRBD1. Germline V gene data show CDR1 as SGHRS and CDR2 as YFSETQ. V lost 4 bases, J lost 2 bases, and 6 bases stayed unmatched. The CDR3 spans 16 residues.

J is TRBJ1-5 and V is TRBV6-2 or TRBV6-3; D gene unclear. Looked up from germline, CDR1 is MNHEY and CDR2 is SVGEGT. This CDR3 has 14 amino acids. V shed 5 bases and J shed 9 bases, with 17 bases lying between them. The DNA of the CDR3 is TGTGCCAGCAGTCCGCTCTCGGGGATCCCGCCCCAGCATTTT. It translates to CASSPLSGIPPQHF.

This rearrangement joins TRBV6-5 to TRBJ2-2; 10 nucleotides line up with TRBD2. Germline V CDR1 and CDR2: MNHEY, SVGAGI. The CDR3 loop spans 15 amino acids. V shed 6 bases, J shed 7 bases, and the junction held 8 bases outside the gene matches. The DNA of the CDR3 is TGTGCCAGCAGGGGGACTAGCGCCGGGATCGGGGAGCTGTTTTTT. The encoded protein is CASRGTSAGIGELFF.

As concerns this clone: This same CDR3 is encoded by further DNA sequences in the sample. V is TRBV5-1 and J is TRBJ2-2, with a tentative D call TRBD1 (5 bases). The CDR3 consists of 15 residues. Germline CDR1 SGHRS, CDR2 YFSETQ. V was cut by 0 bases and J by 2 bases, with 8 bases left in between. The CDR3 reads CASSLGGTNTGELFF. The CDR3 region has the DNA TGCGCCAGCAGCTTGGGGGGCACCAACACCGGGGAGCTGTTTTTT.

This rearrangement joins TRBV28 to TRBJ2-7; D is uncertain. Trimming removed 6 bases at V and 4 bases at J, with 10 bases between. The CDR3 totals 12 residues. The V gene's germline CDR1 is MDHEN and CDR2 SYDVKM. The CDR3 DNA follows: TGTGCCAGCAGATCGGCACTTTACGAGCAGTACTTC. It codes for CASRSALYEQYF.

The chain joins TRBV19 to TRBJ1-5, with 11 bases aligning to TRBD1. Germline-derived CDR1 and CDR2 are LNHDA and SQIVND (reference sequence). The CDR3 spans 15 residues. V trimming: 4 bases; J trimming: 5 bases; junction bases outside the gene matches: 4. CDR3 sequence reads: CASSRTGGRDQPQHF. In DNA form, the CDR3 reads TGTGCCAGTAGTAGGACAGGGGGCCGGGATCAGCCCCAGCATTTT.

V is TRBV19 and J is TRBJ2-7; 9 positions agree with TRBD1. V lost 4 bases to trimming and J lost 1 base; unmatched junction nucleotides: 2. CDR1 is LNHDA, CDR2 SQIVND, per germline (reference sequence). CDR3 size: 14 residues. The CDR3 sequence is CASSTGTGSYEQYF. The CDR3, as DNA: TGTGCCAGTAGTACCGGGACAGGGTCCTACGAGCAGTACTTC.

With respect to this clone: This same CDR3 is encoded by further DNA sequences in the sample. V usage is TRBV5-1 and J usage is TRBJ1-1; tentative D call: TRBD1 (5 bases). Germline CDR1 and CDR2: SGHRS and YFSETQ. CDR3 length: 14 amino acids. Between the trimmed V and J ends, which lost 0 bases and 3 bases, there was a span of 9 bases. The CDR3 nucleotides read TGCGCCAGCAGCTTGGTTGGGGGTGACACTGAAGCTTTCTTT. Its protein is CASSLVGGDTEAFF. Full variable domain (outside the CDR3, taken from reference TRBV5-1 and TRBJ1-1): KAGVTQTPRYLIKTRGQQVTLSCSPISGHRSVSWYQQTPGQGLQFLFEYFSETQRNKGNFPGRFSGRQFSNSRSEMNVSTLELGDSALYLCASSLVGGDTEAFFGQGTRLTVV.

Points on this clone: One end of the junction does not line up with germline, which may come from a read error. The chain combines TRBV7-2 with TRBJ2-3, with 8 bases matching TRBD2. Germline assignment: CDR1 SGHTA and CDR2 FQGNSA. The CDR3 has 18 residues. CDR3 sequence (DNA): TGTGCCAGCAGATTAGGGGGACTAGTTACCCCAAGAACAGATACGCAGTATTTT. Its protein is CASRLGGLVTPRTDTQYF.